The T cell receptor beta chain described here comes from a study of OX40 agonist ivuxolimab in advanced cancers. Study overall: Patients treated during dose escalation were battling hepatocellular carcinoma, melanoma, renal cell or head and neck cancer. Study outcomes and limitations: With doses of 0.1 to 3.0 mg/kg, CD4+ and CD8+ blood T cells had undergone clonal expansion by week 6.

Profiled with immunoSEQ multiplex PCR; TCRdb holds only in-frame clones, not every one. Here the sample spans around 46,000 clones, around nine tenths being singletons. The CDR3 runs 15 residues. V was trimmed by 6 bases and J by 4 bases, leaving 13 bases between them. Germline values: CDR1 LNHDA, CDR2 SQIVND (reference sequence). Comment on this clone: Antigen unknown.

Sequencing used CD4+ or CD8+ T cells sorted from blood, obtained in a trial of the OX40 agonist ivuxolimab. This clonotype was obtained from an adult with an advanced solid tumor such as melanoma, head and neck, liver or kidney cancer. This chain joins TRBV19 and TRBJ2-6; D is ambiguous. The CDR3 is CASRTVDFGANVLTF. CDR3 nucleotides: TGTGCCAGTAGAACGGTGGATTTCGGGGCCAACGTCCTGACTTTC.